The present T cell receptor beta chain was sequenced within a study of shared clonotypes between healthy human individuals. Regarding the study as a whole: In the sorted subsets, rarefaction showed sequencing was incomplete despite large depth.

V dropped 2 bases and J dropped 1 base, with 6 bases sitting between them. This CDR3 is built from 14 residues. Germline lookup yields CDR1 MNHNY and CDR2 SVGAGI (reference sequence). The method was immunoSEQ multiplex PCR; TCRdb's version includes in-frame clones alone and lacks a portion of them. Here the sample spans 2,500,000 or so clones, around nine tenths being singletons. The study separated CD4+ cells into CD45RA+ naive and CD45RA-negative memory subsets. To note about this clone: Its cognate antigen is unknown. The same CDR3 is also encoded by other DNA sequences in this sample.

This rearrangement joins TRBV6-6 to TRBJ1-3; D ambiguous. The TCR comes from a man younger than 30 in good health. Sequencing was carried out using naive CD4+ T cells sorted from blood. The subset was: CD45RA+ positively selected. For the CDR3, the DNA is TGTGCCAGCAGTTACGCGGGATCTGGAAACACCATATATTTT. Encoded protein: CASSYAGSGNTIYF.